This TCR beta chain comes out of a study of shared clonotypes between healthy human individuals. Genomic DNA per cell subset filled all wells of several immunoSEQ plates. Per the study methods: Filtering differed, since immunoSEQ gave only junction sequences and no quality scores. TCRdb keeps only in-frame clones here, not all; method: immunoSEQ multiplex PCR. V and J calls and clone size come straight from that table; D and trimming were deduced from the DNA. The data show some 2.4 million clones, roughly 93% seen once. In germline, CDR1 is SQVTM, CDR2 ANQGSEA. The V gene lost 0 bases and the J gene lost 10 bases, with 10 bases spanning the gap. The CDR3 contains 12 residues.

This chain links TRBV29-1 with TRBJ2-1, with D uncertain. The TCR originated in a man aged 18 to 29 in good health. Some clones in this sample may be carry-over from other donors' samples. Sample: naive CD4+ T cells from PBMCs. Subset indicated: CD45RA+ positively selected. The CDR3 reads CSVEDPGSEQFF. DNA of the CDR3: TGCAGCGTTGAAGATCCAGGTTCGGAGCAGTTCTTC.